This entry lists 25 T cell receptor beta chains sequenced from one sample in a study of cytomegalovirus exposure and HLA in healthy donors (dated by TCRdb to about 2017). Receptors were amplified or captured by the immunoSEQ multiplex PCR assay. A mixture of 60 forward primers for TCR Vbeta segments and 13 reverse primers for TCR Jbeta segments was used in the multiplex PCR. What TCRdb holds here is the immuneACCESS table cut down to in-frame rearrangements. Part of the clones is not present; checked against another copy, under half of the missing clones reflect an unresolved V gene, and the others are unexplained. This sample lists around 180,000 clones; 70% to 80% were detected once. 2% to 2.5% of the sample is taken by the ten largest. What was sequenced was PBMCs. These receptors were collected from a man aged 60 to 75 in good health and CMV-seronegative.

This chain joins TRBV10-3 and TRBJ2-5; weak D call: TRBD2 (5 bases). Trimming stripped 3 bases from V and 5 bases from J, with 10 bases between. This CDR3 has 13 residues. The germline V gene has CDR1 ENHRY and CDR2 SYGVKD. This CDR3 is CAISDGVAETQYF. DNA of the CDR3: TGTGCCATCAGTGACGGGGTGGCCGAGACCCAGTACTTC.

This chain joins TRBV5-6 and TRBJ2-2; D is undetermined. The CDR3 totals 12 residues. Germline lookup yields CDR1 SGHDT and CDR2 YYEEEE. V lost 4 bases and J 1 base, leaving 2 bases between the germline ends. CDR3 sequence: CASSRNTGELFF. The DNA of the CDR3 is TGTGCCAGCAGCCGGAACACCGGGGAGCTGTTTTTT.

CDR3: CASIGDVGQPQHF. The CDR3 bases are TGTGCCAGCATCGGGGATGTGGGACAGCCCCAGCATTTT. The rearrangement links TRBV2 to TRBJ1-5, with D unclear. Germline CDR1 reads SNHLY; CDR2 reads FYNNEI. The germline V and J ends were trimmed by 7 bases and 7 bases, with 14 bases remaining between them. CDR3 length: 13 amino acids.

The chain uses TRBV5-1 and TRBJ2-2, with 8 bases that match TRBD2. V dropped 0 bases and J dropped 3; count of bases not matched to a gene: 7. The length of the CDR3 is 17 residues. Germline V gene data show CDR1 as SGHRS and CDR2 as YFSETQ. CDR3 nucleotides: TGCGCCAGCAGCTTGGGGGCGTCTAGCGGGCACACCGGGGAGCTGTTTTTT. Protein sequence: CASSLGASSGHTGELFF. Complete variable domain (other parts from reference TRBV5-1 and TRBJ2-2): KAGVTQTPRYLIKTRGQQVTLSCSPISGHRSVSWYQQTPGQGLQFLFEYFSETQRNKGNFPGRFSGRQFSNSRSEMNVSTLELGDSALYLCASSLGASSGHTGELFFGEGSRLTVL.

The chain links TRBV7-9 to TRBJ2-1, with 8 bases that match TRBD2. Germline CDR1 and CDR2: SEHNR and FQNEAQ (reference sequence). With 4 bases clipped from V and 3 bases from J, the junction kept 11 bases outside the gene matches. The CDR3 spans 17 residues. The CDR3 spells CASSWGGLAGYYNEQFF. The CDR3 bases are TGTGCCAGCAGCTGGGGGGGGCTAGCGGGTTACTACAATGAGCAGTTCTTC.

The rearrangement links TRBV9 to TRBJ1-1; a possible D gene is TRBD1 (5 bases). V was pared by 0 bases and J by 10 bases, with 10 bases between. Germline CDR1 SGDLS, CDR2 YYNGEE. The CDR3 runs to 12 residues. This CDR3 is CASSVDGGRAFF. In DNA form, the CDR3 reads TGTGCCAGCAGCGTAGACGGGGGGAGAGCTTTCTTT.

The chain uses TRBV5-1 and TRBJ2-3; 14 nucleotides line up with TRBD2. Trimming took 4 bases from V and 2 from J; bases not matched to a gene: 15. The CDR3 length is 20 residues. Germline V gene data show CDR1 as SGHRS and CDR2 as YFSETQ. The CDR3 nucleotides read TGCGCCAGCAGCGGGTCGCCGGGACTAGCGGGAGCAGGCATCACAGATACGCAGTATTTT. It is translated as CASSGSPGLAGAGITDTQYF.

This clone was found a few times. V and J are TRBV12-5 and TRBJ1-1; 12 nucleotides line up with TRBD1. The V gene's germline CDR1 is LGHNT and CDR2 FRNRAP. The CDR3 is made up of 16 amino acids. The ends lost 7 bases at V and 4 bases at J; junction bases unmatched: 10. CDR3 protein: CASEPRDRGHGTEAFF. In nucleotides, the CDR3 is TGTGCTAGTGAACCCCGGGACAGGGGGCATGGCACTGAAGCTTTCTTT.

The chain employs TRBV29-1 and TRBJ2-7, with D maybe TRBD1 (6 bases). The CDR3 is 12 amino acids. Germline assignment: CDR1 SQVTM and CDR2 ANQGSEA. Trimming cost V 5 bases and J 2 bases, with 10 bases left between them. Here the CDR3 reads CSVIGQTYEQYF. CDR3 coding DNA: TGCAGCGTTATCGGACAGACCTACGAGCAGTACTTC.

The chain is built from TRBV5-8 and TRBJ2-3; possible D gene TRBD2, 6 bases. The CDR3 totals 15 residues. Trimming removed 1 base at V and 0 bases at J, with 9 bases between. The germline V gene has CDR1 SGHTS and CDR2 YDEGEE. CDR3 protein: CASSLRAGSTDTQYF. CDR3 coding DNA: TGTGCCAGCAGCTTGCGAGCGGGTAGCACAGATACGCAGTATTTT.

The genes are TRBV15 and TRBJ2-1; 11 bases agree with TRBD2. V was clipped by 4 bases and J by 15 bases; unmatched bases: 11. The CDR3 is 14 amino acids. Germline V gives CDR1 LNHNV, CDR2 YYDKDF (reference sequence). The CDR3 DNA reads TGTGCCACCAGCACACGACTAGCGGGGCCCCCCTCGTTCTTC. Encoded protein: CATSTRLAGPPSFF.

The chain carries TRBV5-1 and TRBJ2-7; 7 bases match TRBD1. Looked up from germline, CDR1 is SGHRS and CDR2 is YFSETQ. With V trimmed by 5 bases and J by 0 bases, 5 bases remained unmatched. The CDR3 length is 14 residues. The CDR3 reads CASSTWTGSYEQYF. The DNA for the CDR3 is TGCGCCAGCAGTACCTGGACAGGCTCCTACGAGCAGTACTTC.

The chain recombines TRBV27 with TRBJ2-7; 11 bases fit TRBD1. The V gene end was trimmed by 6 bases and the J gene end by 5 bases; junction bases not matched to a gene: 3. The CDR3 contains 13 residues. The germline V gene encodes CDR1 MNHEY and CDR2 SMNVEV (reference sequence). CDR3 coding DNA: TGTGCCAGCAGCTGGACAGGGGGCCACGAGCAGTACTTC. This codes for CASSWTGGHEQYF.

V gene TRBV28 combines with J gene TRBJ2-1; 7 bases align to TRBD2. The ends lost 4 bases at V and 2 bases at J; junction bases unmatched: 8. Germline V gene data show CDR1 as MDHEN and CDR2 as SYDVKM. The CDR3 runs 16 residues. Here the CDR3 DNA reads TGTGCCAGCAGTTGGGAGGGGTCGGGGACCTACAATGAGCAGTTCTTC. This gives the protein CASSWEGSGTYNEQFF.

The chain carries TRBV19 and TRBJ2-7, with a possible D match to TRBD2 (6 bases). Trimming took 7 bases from V and 2 from J, leaving 12 bases between them. CDR3 length equals 13 residues. Germline V lookup: CDR1 LNHDA, CDR2 SQIVND (reference sequence). In DNA form, the CDR3 reads TGTGCCAGTATGGGAGGAATTGCCTACGAGCAGTACTTC. This gives the protein CASMGGIAYEQYF. Looking up the rest from reference TRBV19 and TRBJ2-7 gives the full variable domain: DGGITQSPKYLFRKEGQNVTLSCEQNLNHDAMYWYRQDPGQGLRLIYYSQIVNDFQKGDIAEGYSVSREKKESFPLTVTSAQKNPTAFYLCASMGGIAYEQYFGPGTRLTVT.

The V call is TRBV6-8, the J call TRBJ2-7; weak D call: TRBD1 (7 bases). Trimming cost V 0 bases and J 7 bases, with 31 bases left between them. CDR3 length: 20 amino acids. The germline CDR1 and CDR2 sequences are MNHGY and SAAAGT. CDR3 nucleotide sequence: TGTGCCAGCAGTTACTCGAATGGGGGAAAGCAGGGGGACCCCGCGGGGGAGCAGTACTTC. This gives the protein CASSYSNGGKQGDPAGEQYF.

The V call is TRBV6-5, the J call TRBJ2-1; 10 bases fit TRBD2. This CDR3 has 16 residues. Trimming at V came to 2 bases and at J to 7 bases, leaving 8 bases not matched to a gene. Germline V gene data show CDR1 as MNHEY and CDR2 as SVGAGI. As DNA, the CDR3 is TGTGCCAGCAGTTACCTCACTAGCGGGATGTGGAATGAGCAGTTCTTC. This codes for CASSYLTSGMWNEQFF.

The chain uses TRBV2 and TRBJ2-7; 9 bases line up with TRBD1. The CDR3 runs 15 residues. The junction had 6 bases not matched to a gene; V was cut back by 6 bases and J by 0 bases. Germline V gives CDR1 SNHLY, CDR2 FYNNEI. The CDR3 DNA reads as TGTGCCAGCAGGGACGGACAGGGGATCTCCTACGAGCAGTACTTC. Amino acid sequence: CASRDGQGISYEQYF. Looking up the rest from reference TRBV2 and TRBJ2-7 gives the full variable domain: EPEVTQTPSHQVTQMGQEVILRCVPISNHLYFYWYRQILGQKVEFLVSFYNNEISEKSEIFDDQFSVERPDGSNFTLKIRSTKLEDSAMYFCASRDGQGISYEQYFGPGTRLTVT.

The genes are TRBV5-4 and TRBJ2-3; tentatively, D is TRBD2 (6 bases). V was clipped by 0 bases and J by 4 bases, with 12 bases between them. CDR3 size: 15 residues. The germline CDR1 and CDR2 sequences are SGHNT and YYREEE (reference sequence). The CDR3 spells CASSLAAGGADTQYF. The CDR3 DNA follows: TGTGCCAGCAGCTTGGCTGCAGGCGGGGCAGATACGCAGTATTTT.

The rearrangement links TRBV12-5 to TRBJ2-1; D may be TRBD1 (6 bases). The germline V gene has CDR1 LGHNT and CDR2 FRNRAP. Trimming pared 3 bases from V and 9 bases from J, leaving 18 bases between. The CDR3 length is 15 residues. CDR3 DNA sequence: TGTGCTAGTGGTTTACAACAGGGATGGATGATTGAGCAGTTCTTC. It encodes CASGLQQGWMIEQFF. The whole variable domain, remainder taken from reference TRBV12-5 and TRBJ2-1, is DARVTQTPRHKVTEMGQEVTMRCQPILGHNTVFWYRQTMMQGLELLAYFRNRAPLDDSGMPKDRFSAEMPDATLATLKIQPSEPRDSAVYFCASGLQQGWMIEQFFGPGTRLTVL.

The chain couples TRBV7-6 to TRBJ1-1, with 8 bases matching TRBD1. Germline V CDR1 and CDR2: SGHVS, FNYEAQ. V lost 3 bases, J lost 2 bases, and 2 bases stayed unmatched. The CDR3 has 14 residues. CDR3 sequence: CASSFRGLNTEAFF. The CDR3 DNA reads TGTGCCAGCAGCTTCAGGGGGCTTAACACTGAAGCTTTCTTT.

Remarks on this clone: The germline gene is not matched at one end of the junction; a read error may be the cause. The genes are TRBV6-1 and TRBJ1-5, with TRBD1 identical over 7 bases. Germline V gene sequence: CDR1 MNHNS, CDR2 SASEGT. The CDR3 spans 15 residues. CDR3 sequence reads: CASSVAGGLDQPQNF. The CDR3 nucleotides read TGTGCCAGCAGTGTCGCAGGGGGTCTCGACCAGCCCCAGAATTTT.

This chain uses TRBV19 with TRBJ2-1; 9 nucleotides match TRBD1. This CDR3 is 15 amino acids long. V gave up 3 bases and J gave up 6 bases; unmatched junction bases: 6. Germline CDR1 reads LNHDA; CDR2 reads SQIVND (reference sequence). In DNA form, the CDR3 reads TGTGCCAGTAGTATCCATGGGACAGGGCGCAATGAGCAGTTCTTC. Its protein product is CASSIHGTGRNEQFF. Full variable domain (remainder filled in from reference TRBV19 and TRBJ2-1): DGGITQSPKYLFRKEGQNVTLSCEQNLNHDAMYWYRQDPGQGLRLIYYSQIVNDFQKGDIAEGYSVSREKKESFPLTVTSAQKNPTAFYLCASSIHGTGRNEQFFGPGTRLTVL.

The sample holds a few counts of this clone. The J gene is TRBJ2-7, the V gene TRBV27; 11 positions agree with TRBD2. The CDR3 spans 18 residues. Per germline, CDR1 MNHEY and CDR2 SMNVEV (reference sequence). V lost 2 bases, J lost 3 bases, and 12 bases stayed unmatched. CDR3 nucleotide sequence: TGTGCCAGCAGTTTAAAATCCGGGCTAGCGGGAGGATTCTACGAGCAGTACTTC. This translates into CASSLKSGLAGGFYEQYF.

This sequence joins TRBV19 and TRBJ2-3, with 11 bases lining up with TRBD2. In germline, CDR1 is LNHDA, CDR2 SQIVND (reference sequence). The trim removed 1 base at V and 0 bases at J, leaving 0 bases unmatched. CDR3 length equals 16 residues. The CDR3 loop is CASSIGLAGSTDTQYF. CDR3 nucleotides: TGTGCCAGTAGTATAGGACTAGCGGGGAGCACAGATACGCAGTATTTT.